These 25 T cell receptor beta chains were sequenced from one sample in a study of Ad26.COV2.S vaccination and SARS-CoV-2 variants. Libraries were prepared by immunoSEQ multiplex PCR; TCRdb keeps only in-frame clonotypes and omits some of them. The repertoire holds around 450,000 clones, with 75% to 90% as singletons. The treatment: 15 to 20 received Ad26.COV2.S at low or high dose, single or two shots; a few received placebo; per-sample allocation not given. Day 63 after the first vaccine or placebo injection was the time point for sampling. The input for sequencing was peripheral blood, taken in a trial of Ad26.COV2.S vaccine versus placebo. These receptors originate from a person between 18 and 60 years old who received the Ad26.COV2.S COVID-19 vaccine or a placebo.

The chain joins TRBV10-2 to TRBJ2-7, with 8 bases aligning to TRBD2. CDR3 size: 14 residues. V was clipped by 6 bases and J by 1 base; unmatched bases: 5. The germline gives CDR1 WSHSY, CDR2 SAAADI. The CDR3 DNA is TGCGCCAGCAGCCCCGGGACTAGGTCCTACGAGCAGTACTTC. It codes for CASSPGTRSYEQYF.

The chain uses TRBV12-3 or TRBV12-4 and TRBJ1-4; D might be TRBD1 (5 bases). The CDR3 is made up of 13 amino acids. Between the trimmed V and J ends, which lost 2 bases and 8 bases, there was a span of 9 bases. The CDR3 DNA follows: TGTGCCAGCAGTTTACAGTGGGGCGAAAAACTGTTTTTT. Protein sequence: CASSLQWGEKLFF.

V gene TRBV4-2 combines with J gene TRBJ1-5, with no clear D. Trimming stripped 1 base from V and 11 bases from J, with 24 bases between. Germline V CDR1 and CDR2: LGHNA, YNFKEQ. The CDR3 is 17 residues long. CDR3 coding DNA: TGTGCCAGCAGCCAAGTCAAAATGGGCGGTCACTTGGAGGCCCAGCATTTT. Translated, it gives CASSQVKMGGHLEAQHF.

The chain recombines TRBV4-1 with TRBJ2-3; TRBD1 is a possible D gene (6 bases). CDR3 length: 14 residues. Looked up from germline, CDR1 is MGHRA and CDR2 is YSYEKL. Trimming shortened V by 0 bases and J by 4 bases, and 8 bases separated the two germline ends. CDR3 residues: CASSQEPGADTQYF. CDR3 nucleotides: TGCGCCAGCAGCCAAGAGCCAGGGGCAGATACGCAGTATTTT.

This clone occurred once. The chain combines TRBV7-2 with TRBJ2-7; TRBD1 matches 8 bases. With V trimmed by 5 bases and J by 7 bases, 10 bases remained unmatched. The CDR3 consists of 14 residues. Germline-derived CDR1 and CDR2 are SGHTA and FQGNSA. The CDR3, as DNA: TGTGCCAGCAGCAAGGGGACAGGACCCTGGGAGCAGTACGTC. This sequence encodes CASSKGTGPWEQYV.

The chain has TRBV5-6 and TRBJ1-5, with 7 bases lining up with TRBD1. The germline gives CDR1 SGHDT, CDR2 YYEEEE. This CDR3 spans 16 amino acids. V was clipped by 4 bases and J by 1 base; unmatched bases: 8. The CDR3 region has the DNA TGTGCCAGCAGCACCCGGACAGGCGCAAGCAATCAGCCCCAGCATTTT. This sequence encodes CASSTRTGASNQPQHF.

The CDR3 DNA reads as TGTGCCAGCAGTAATTCTAGGGGAGGGGATACGCAGTATTTT. It translates to CASSNSRGGDTQYF. The V gene is TRBV7-3, the J gene TRBJ2-3; TRBD2 matches 7 bases. V gave up 6 bases and J gave up 6 bases; unmatched junction bases: 9. The CDR3 extends over 14 amino acids. CDR1 and CDR2 (germline): SGHTA, FQGTGA.

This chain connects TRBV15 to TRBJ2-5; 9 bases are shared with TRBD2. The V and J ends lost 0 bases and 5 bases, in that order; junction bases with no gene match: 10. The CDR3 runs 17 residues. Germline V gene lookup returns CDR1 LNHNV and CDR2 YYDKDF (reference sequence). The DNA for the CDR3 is TGTGCCACCAGCAGAGATCGAGCGGGGGGACCGGGTGAGACCCAGTACTTC. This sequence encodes CATSRDRAGGPGETQYF.

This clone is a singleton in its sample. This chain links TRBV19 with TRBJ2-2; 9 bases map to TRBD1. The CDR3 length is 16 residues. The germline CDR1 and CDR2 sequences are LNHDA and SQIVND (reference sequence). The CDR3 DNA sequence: TGTGCTACACCCCCAGGGACAGGGCTGAACACCGGGGAGCTGTTTTTT. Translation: CATPPGTGLNTGELFF.

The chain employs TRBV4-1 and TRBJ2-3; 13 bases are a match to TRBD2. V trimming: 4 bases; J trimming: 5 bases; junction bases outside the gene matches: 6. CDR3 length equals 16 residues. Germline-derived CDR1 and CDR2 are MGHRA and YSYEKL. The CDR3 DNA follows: TGCGCCAGCAGCCCAGGGACTAGCGGGGTGGGAGATACGCAGTATTTT. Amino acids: CASSPGTSGVGDTQYF.

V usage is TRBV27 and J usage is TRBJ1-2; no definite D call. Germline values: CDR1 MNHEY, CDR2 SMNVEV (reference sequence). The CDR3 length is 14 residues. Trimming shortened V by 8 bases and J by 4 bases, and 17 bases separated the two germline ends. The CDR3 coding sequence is TGTGCCAGCGGCAAAGGGAGGGAATTCTATGGCTACACCTTC. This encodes CASGKGREFYGYTF.

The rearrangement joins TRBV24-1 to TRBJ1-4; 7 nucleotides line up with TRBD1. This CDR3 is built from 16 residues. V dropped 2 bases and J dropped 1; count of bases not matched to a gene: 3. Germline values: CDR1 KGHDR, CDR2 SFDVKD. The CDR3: CATSDSHRGTNEKLFF. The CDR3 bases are TGTGCCACCAGTGATTCCCACAGGGGAACTAATGAAAAACTGTTTTTT.

Here the CDR3 DNA reads TGCAGCGTCCTAATAACAGATACGCAGTATTTT. Translating it yields CSVLITDTQYF. The J gene is TRBJ2-3, the V gene TRBV29-1; D not certain. The CDR3 loop spans 11 amino acids. V lost 6 bases, J lost 3 bases, and 7 bases lay in between. The germline V gene encodes CDR1 SQVTM and CDR2 ANQGSEA.

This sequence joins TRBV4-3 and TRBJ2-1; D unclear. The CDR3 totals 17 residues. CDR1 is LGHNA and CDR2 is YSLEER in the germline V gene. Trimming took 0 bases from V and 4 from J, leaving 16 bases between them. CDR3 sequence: CASSQDTYGNVYNEQFF. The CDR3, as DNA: TGCGCCAGCAGCCAAGATACGTATGGGAACGTATACAATGAGCAGTTCTTC.

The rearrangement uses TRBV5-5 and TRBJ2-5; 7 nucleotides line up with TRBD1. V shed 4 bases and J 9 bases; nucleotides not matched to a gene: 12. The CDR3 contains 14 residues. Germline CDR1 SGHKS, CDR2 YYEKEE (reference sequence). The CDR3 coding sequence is TGTGCCAGCAGCCGTACCCAGGGGGAGAAGGCCCAGTACTTC. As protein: CASSRTQGEKAQYF. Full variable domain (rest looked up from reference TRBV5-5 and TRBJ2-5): DAGVTQSPTHLIKTRGQQVTLRCSPISGHKSVSWYQQVLGQGPQFIFQYYEKEERGRGNFPDRFSARQFPNYSSELNVNALLLGDSALYLCASSRTQGEKAQYFGPGTRLLVL.

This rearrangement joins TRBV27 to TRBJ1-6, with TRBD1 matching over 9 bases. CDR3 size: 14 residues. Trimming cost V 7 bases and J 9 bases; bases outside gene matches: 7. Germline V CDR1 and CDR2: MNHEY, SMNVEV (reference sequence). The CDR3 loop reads CASTTGGIGSPLHF. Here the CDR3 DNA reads TGTGCCAGCACCACAGGGGGCATCGGTTCACCCCTCCACTTT.

CDR3 in DNA: TGTGCCAGCAGTTCTCCGGGACTGGGTCAGGAGACCCAGTACTTC. It yields the protein CASSSPGLGQETQYF. This chain links TRBV6-6 with TRBJ2-5; D possibly corresponds to TRBD2 (6 bases). The CDR3 has 15 residues. Germline loops: CDR1 MNHNY, CDR2 SVGAGI (reference sequence). Deletions cut 4 bases from V and 5 bases from J, with 17 bases between.

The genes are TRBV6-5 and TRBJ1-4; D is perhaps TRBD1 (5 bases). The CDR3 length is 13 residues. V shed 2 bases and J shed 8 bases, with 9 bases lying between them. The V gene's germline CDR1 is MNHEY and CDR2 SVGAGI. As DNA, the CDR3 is TGTGCCAGCAGTTACAGGGGCAGGGAAAAACTGTTTTTT. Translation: CASSYRGREKLFF.

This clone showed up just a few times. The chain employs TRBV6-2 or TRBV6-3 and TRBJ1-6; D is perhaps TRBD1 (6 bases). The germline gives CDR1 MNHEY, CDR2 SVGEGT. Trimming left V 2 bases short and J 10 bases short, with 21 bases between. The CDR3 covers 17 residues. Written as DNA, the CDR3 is TGTGCCAGCAGTTACGTGGGACAAAGGTTACGGCGATCACCCCTCCACTTT. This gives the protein CASSYVGQRLRRSPLHF.

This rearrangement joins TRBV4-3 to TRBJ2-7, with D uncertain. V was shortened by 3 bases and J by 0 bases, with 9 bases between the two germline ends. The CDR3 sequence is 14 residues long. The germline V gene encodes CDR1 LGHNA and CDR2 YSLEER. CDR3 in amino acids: CASSQGRASYEQYF. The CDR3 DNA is TGCGCCAGCAGCCAGGGCAGAGCCTCCTACGAGCAGTACTTC.

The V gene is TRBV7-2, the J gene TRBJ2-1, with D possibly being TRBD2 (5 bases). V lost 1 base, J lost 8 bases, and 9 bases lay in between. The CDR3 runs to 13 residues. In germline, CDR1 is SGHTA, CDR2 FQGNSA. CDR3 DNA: TGTGCCAGCAGCTTAGGTGCGGGCGATGAGCAGTTCTTC. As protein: CASSLGAGDEQFF.

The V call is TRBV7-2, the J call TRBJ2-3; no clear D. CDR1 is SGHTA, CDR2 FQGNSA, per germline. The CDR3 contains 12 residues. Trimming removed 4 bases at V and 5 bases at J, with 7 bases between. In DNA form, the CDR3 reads TGTGCCAGCAGCTCCAACAGAGATACGCAGTATTTT. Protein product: CASSSNRDTQYF.

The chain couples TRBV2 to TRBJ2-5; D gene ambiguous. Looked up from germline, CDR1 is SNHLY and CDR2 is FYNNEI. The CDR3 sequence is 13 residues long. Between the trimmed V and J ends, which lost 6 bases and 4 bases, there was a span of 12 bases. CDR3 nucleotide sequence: TGTGCCAGCAGCTACGTGGTGGGAGAGACCCAGTACTTC. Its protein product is CASSYVVGETQYF.

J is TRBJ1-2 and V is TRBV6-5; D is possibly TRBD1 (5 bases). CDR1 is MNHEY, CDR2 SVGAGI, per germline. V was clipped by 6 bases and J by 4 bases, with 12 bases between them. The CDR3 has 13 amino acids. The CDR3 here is CASRKGPFYGYTF. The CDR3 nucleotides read TGTGCCAGCAGAAAGGGACCGTTCTATGGCTACACCTTC.

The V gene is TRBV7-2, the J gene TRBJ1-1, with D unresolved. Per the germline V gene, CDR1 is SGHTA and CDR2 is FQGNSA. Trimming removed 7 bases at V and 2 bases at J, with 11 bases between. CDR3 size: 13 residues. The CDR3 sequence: CASKSSSNTEAFF. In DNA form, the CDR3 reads TGTGCCAGCAAGAGTTCCAGCAACACTGAAGCTTTCTTT.